Sequencing of this T cell receptor beta chain was carried out in a study of blood T cells in healthy people across ages. Study-level points and caveats: Considered underestimates were the diversity estimates obtained from one million T cells.

In the case of this clonotype: Its target is not known. In this CDR3 the conserved last residue, phenylalanine or tryptophan, is missing, so a read error is likely.

Combining a sample-barcoded 5' primer with a J-beta primer mix, a second PCR ran for 7 to 11 cycles. TCRdb re-analysed the 5' RACE reads in MiXCR, keeping a single row per CDR3 protein. Here the sample spans approximately 690,000 distinct CDR3 sequences, roughly three fifths being singletons. Germline CDR1 SGHDT, CDR2 YYEEEE. The CDR3 spans 15 residues. Trimming stripped 2 bases from V and 0 bases from J, with 11 bases between. The rearrangement links TRBV5-6 to TRBJ2-5, with D possibly matching TRBD2 (6 bases). The receptor's source is a man between 60 and 75 years old in good health. The source material was blood. The CDR3 loop reads CASSLLARYQETQYS. Here the CDR3 DNA reads TGTGCCAGCAGCTTACTAGCCCGGTACCAAGAGACCCAGTACTCC.